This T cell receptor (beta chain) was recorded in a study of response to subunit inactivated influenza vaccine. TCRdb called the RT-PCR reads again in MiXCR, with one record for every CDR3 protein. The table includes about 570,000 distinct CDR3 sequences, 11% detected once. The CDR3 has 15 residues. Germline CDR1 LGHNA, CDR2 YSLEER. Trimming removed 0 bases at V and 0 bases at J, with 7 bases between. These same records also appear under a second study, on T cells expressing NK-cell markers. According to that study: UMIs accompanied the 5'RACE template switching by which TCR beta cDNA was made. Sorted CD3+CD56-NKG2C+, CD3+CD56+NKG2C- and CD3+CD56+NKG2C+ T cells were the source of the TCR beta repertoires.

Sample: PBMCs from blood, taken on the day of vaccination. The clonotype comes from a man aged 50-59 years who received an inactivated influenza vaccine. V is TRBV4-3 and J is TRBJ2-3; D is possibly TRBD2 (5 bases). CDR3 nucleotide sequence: TGCGCCAGCAGCCAAGACAGACTAAGCACAGATACGCAGTATTTT. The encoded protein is CASSQDRLSTDTQYF.